Listed here are 31 T cell receptor beta chains from one sample, sequenced in a study of CD8+CD57+ T cells in acquired aplastic anemia. TCR beta VDJ and CDR3 profiles were obtained from a genomic DNA template. TCRdb redid the calling of the reads with MiXCR, one entry per CDR3 protein. The data hold about 40,000 distinct CDR3 sequences, with over 55% observed a single time. Patients chosen for sequencing had shown CD8+CD57+ cell expansion by flow cytometry. Sequenced: sorted CD4+, CD8+, or CD8+CD57+ T cells (not recorded which) from PBMCs. Every receptor here comes from a human donor with aplastic anemia.

This chain uses TRBV29-1 with TRBJ1-6, with unresolved D. The CDR3 runs to 13 residues. Germline lookup yields CDR1 SQVTM and CDR2 ANQGSEA. The germline V and J ends were trimmed by 6 bases and 10 bases, with 16 bases remaining between them. The CDR3 DNA sequence: TGCAGCGTGCGGTCCAGCGAGGGATCACCCCTCCACTTT. It specifies CSVRSSEGSPLHF. The full variable domain, its missing parts supplied by reference TRBV29-1 and TRBJ1-6, is SAVISQKPSRDICQRGTSLTIQCQVDSQVTMMFWYRQQPGQSLTLIATANQGSEATYESGFVIDKFPISRPNLTFSTLTVSNMSPEDSSIYLCSVRSSEGSPLHFGNGTRLTVT.

As to this clonotype: A junction end diverges from the germline sequence, so it may reflect a read error. The V gene is TRBV6-1, the J gene TRBJ2-3; D is perhaps TRBD1 (6 bases). This CDR3 is 14 amino acids long. CDR1 and CDR2 (germline): MNHNS, SASEGT. The CDR3 sequence is CTSSEAGVTDTQYF. DNA of the CDR3: TGTACCAGCAGTGAAGCAGGGGTCACAGATACGCAGTATTTT.

This sequence joins TRBV5-1 and TRBJ2-7, with D possibly TRBD2 on 6 matching bases. Between the trimmed V and J ends, which lost 0 bases and 0 bases, there was a span of 13 bases. There are 16 residues in the CDR3. Per the germline V gene, CDR1 is SGHRS and CDR2 is YFSETQ. CDR3 sequence reads: CASSLALGTSSYEQYF. The CDR3 nucleotides read TGCGCCAGCAGCTTGGCTCTAGGGACTTCCTCCTACGAGCAGTACTTC.

This rearrangement joins TRBV9 to TRBJ2-7; TRBD1 matches at 7 bases. This CDR3 has 15 amino acids. Germline CDR1 is SGDLS and CDR2 is YYNGEE. Trimming cost V 0 bases and J 4 bases; bases outside gene matches: 7. In nucleotides, the CDR3 is TGTGCCAGCAGCGTAGCTTCGGGACAGCAATACGAGCAGTACTTC. Translated: CASSVASGQQYEQYF.

This clonotype was observed a few times. The rearrangement joins TRBV25-1 to TRBJ1-1; no clear D. The germline V gene has CDR1 MGHDK and CDR2 SYGVNS. V was trimmed by 9 bases and J by 5 bases, leaving 13 bases between them. This CDR3 contains 12 residues. The CDR3 DNA reads TGTGCCAGTTCGCCCCGTGGGACTGAAGCTTTCTTT. As protein: CASSPRGTEAFF.

This clonotype rates as medium-sized. Written as DNA, the CDR3 is TGTGCCACCAGTGATTGGGACAGCACAGATACGCAGTATTTT. Translation: CATSDWDSTDTQYF. The rearrangement joins TRBV24-1 to TRBJ2-3; D may match TRBD1 or TRBD2 (5 bases each). Germline loops: CDR1 KGHDR, CDR2 SFDVKD. Trimming removed 2 bases at V and 0 bases at J, with 5 bases between. The CDR3 sequence is 14 residues long.

V is TRBV2 and J is TRBJ2-5; maybe TRBD1 (6 bases). The CDR3 runs 15 residues. V lost 6 bases to trimming and J lost 2 bases, with 16 bases between them. Looked up from germline, CDR1 is SNHLY and CDR2 is FYNNEI. The CDR3 DNA reads as TGTGCCAGCAGGGCGGACCAGGGGAAACAAGAGACCCAGTACTTC. Residues: CASRADQGKQETQYF.

This clonotype has a count of ten or more. The V and J genes are TRBV5-6 and TRBJ1-2; 10 bases are shared with TRBD1. The CDR3 consists of 16 residues. Germline CDR1 SGHDT, CDR2 YYEEEE. J was trimmed by 7 bases and V by 0 bases; bases with no gene match: 9. The CDR3 sequence is CASSLGSDRGLLGYTF. The CDR3 region has the DNA TGTGCCAGCAGCTTGGGGTCCGACAGGGGGCTTCTTGGCTACACCTTC. Filled out from reference TRBV5-6 and TRBJ1-2, the complete variable domain reads DAGVTQSPTHLIKTRGQQVTLRCSPKSGHDTVSWYQQALGQGPQFIFQYYEEEERQRGNFPDRFSGHQFPNYSSELNVNALLLGDSALYLCASSLGSDRGLLGYTFGSGTRLTVV.

The V call is TRBV12-3 or TRBV12-4, the J call TRBJ1-1; no clear D. The CDR3 runs 13 residues. V lost 3 bases to trimming and J lost 1 base, with 6 bases between them. CDR3 DNA sequence: TGTGCCAGCAGTTTGTGGGGGAACACTGAAGCTTTCTTT. This codes for CASSLWGNTEAFF.

The chain uses TRBV9 and TRBJ2-1; the match to TRBD2 covers 8 bases. The germline V gene encodes CDR1 SGDLS and CDR2 YYNGEE. This CDR3 region has 16 residues. J gave up 2 bases and V 4 bases, and 8 bases lay outside the gene matches. CDR3 in DNA: TGTGCCAGCAGCTCGCTACTAGCGGCCCCCTACAATGAGCAGTTCTTC. The encoded protein is CASSSLLAAPYNEQFF.

The chain joins TRBV12-5 to TRBJ2-3; maybe TRBD2 (6 bases). This CDR3 has 19 amino acids. CDR1 is LGHNT and CDR2 is FRNRAP in the germline V gene. The V end was cut by 0 bases, the J end by 2 bases, with 21 bases between. The CDR3 loop reads CASGLVHKSRETNTDTQYF. As DNA, the CDR3 is TGTGCTAGTGGTTTGGTACATAAGTCGCGGGAAACCAACACAGATACGCAGTATTTT.

The genes are TRBV24-1 and TRBJ1-5, with D unclear. The CDR3 sequence is 14 residues long. Trimming cost V 1 base and J 7 bases, with 10 bases left between them. The germline CDR1 and CDR2 sequences are KGHDR and SFDVKD. As DNA, the CDR3 is TGTGCCACCAGTGATTTTGGGGAGTTCCAGCCCCAGCATTTT. Its protein product is CATSDFGEFQPQHF.

This clonotype was detected many times. The chain uses TRBV20-1 and TRBJ1-3; maybe TRBD1 (5 bases). The ends were cut back, 5 bases at V and 4 bases at J, with 15 bases in the middle. Germline CDR1 and CDR2: DFQATT and SNEGSKA (reference sequence). The CDR3 length is 14 residues. This CDR3 is CSAGTGAEGNTIYF. In nucleotides, the CDR3 is TGCAGTGCTGGGACCGGGGCTGAGGGAAACACCATATATTTT.

In this sample, this clonotype turned up many times. J is TRBJ1-1 and V is TRBV7-8; perhaps TRBD1 as D (6 bases). Trimming took 1 base from V and 4 from J, leaving 13 bases between them. The CDR3 has 15 amino acids. Germline lookup yields CDR1 SGHVS and CDR2 FQNEAQ. CDR3 amino acids: CASSLVPGAGTEAFF. For the CDR3, the DNA is TGTGCCAGCAGCTTAGTACCGGGGGCTGGCACTGAAGCTTTCTTT.

The CDR3 sequence is CASSLVGALEQYF. In DNA form, the CDR3 reads TGTGCCAGCAGCTTAGTTGGGGCACTCGAGCAGTACTTC. The chain carries TRBV11-2 and TRBJ2-7, with a tentative D call TRBD1 (5 bases). CDR3 length: 13 amino acids. V was trimmed by 1 base and J by 6 bases, leaving 10 bases between them. Per germline, CDR1 SGHAT and CDR2 FQNNGV.

This chain links TRBV25-1 with TRBJ2-4, with D maybe TRBD2 (5 bases). The CDR3 has 15 residues. V was shortened by 5 bases and J by 0 bases, with 11 bases between the two germline ends. CDR1 and CDR2 from the germline V gene are MGHDK and SYGVNS. Here the CDR3 DNA reads TGTGCCAGCAGTCGAATAGAGGGAGCCAAAAACATTCAGTACTTC. It specifies CASSRIEGAKNIQYF.

This chain uses TRBV29-1 with TRBJ2-6; 7 nucleotides match TRBD1. V shed 6 bases, J shed 0 bases, and the junction held 20 bases outside the gene matches. From germline, CDR1 is SQVTM and CDR2 ANQGSEA. This CDR3 has 20 residues. CDR3 nucleotides: TGCAGCGTGACAGGGCAGGATATAACGACTTCGAGCTCTGGGGCCAACGTCCTGACTTTC. It specifies CSVTGQDITTSSSGANVLTF.

For the CDR3, the DNA is TGTGCCAGCAGCGTAGATGGTAATGCCCTCCACTTT. It is translated as CASSVDGNALHF. V usage is TRBV9 and J usage is TRBJ1-6; D gene ambiguous. The V end was cut by 0 bases, the J end by 14 bases, with 9 bases between. Per the germline V gene, CDR1 is SGDLS and CDR2 is YYNGEE. This CDR3 is built from 12 residues.

Of note for this clonotype: Possible read error: a much larger clone is one base away. The chain employs TRBV13 and TRBJ2-7; D is undetermined. CDR1 is PRHDT and CDR2 is FYEKMQ in the germline V gene (reference sequence). This CDR3 has 11 amino acids. The CDR3 sequence: CASSLIDEQCF. Written as DNA, the CDR3 is TGTGCCAGCAGCTTAATCGACGAGCAGTGCTTC.

This rearrangement joins TRBV15 to TRBJ2-5; no clear D. With 5 bases removed from V and 2 bases from J, the gap between germline ends came to 12 bases. The V gene's germline CDR1 is LNHNV and CDR2 YYDKDF (reference sequence). The CDR3 is 14 amino acids. CDR3 coding DNA: TGTGCCACCAGCCTGTGGACGCAGCAAGAGACCCAGTACTTC. This encodes CATSLWTQQETQYF.

The chain employs TRBV29-1 and TRBJ1-1; D unresolved. The germline V gene encodes CDR1 SQVTM and CDR2 ANQGSEA. The CDR3 totals 13 residues. V dropped 4 bases and J dropped 1 base, with 10 bases sitting between them. CDR3 DNA sequence: TGCAGCGTTGGGGCAGCGGGGAACACTGAAGCTTTCTTT. Encoded protein: CSVGAAGNTEAFF.

V and J are TRBV7-2 and TRBJ2-5, with D unresolved. CDR1 SGHTA and CDR2 FQGNSA come from the germline V gene. Trimming removed 4 bases at V and 5 bases at J, with 8 bases between. This CDR3 is built from 12 residues. The CDR3 sequence: CASSWATETQYF. The CDR3 bases are TGTGCCAGCAGCTGGGCCACGGAGACCCAGTACTTC.

This clonotype was counted a few times. V and J are TRBV25-1 and TRBJ2-7; 9 bases map to TRBD1. This CDR3 region has 14 residues. Trimming cost V 6 bases and J 3 bases; bases outside gene matches: 6. Germline V CDR1 and CDR2: MGHDK, SYGVNS. DNA for the CDR3: TGTGCCAGCAGAAAACAGGGGGCCCTCTACGAGCAGTACTTC. It specifies CASRKQGALYEQYF.

The gene calls are TRBV24-1 and TRBJ2-3; a weak D match, TRBD2 (6 bases). CDR3 length equals 15 residues. V was trimmed by 2 bases and J by 0 bases, leaving 8 bases between them. In germline, CDR1 is KGHDR, CDR2 SFDVKD. This chain's CDR3 is CATSDSGLSTDTQYF. DNA of the CDR3: TGTGCCACCAGTGATTCGGGACTCAGCACAGATACGCAGTATTTT.

V gene TRBV20-1 combines with J gene TRBJ2-1; the match to TRBD1 covers 7 bases. Germline CDR1 reads DFQATT; CDR2 reads SNEGSKA (reference sequence). With 0 bases clipped from V and 9 bases from J, the junction kept 5 bases outside the gene matches. There are 13 residues in the CDR3. This CDR3 is CSARDKGAGEQFF. The CDR3 DNA sequence: TGCAGTGCTAGAGATAAGGGGGCTGGTGAGCAGTTCTTC.

This clonotype turned up a few times. The V call is TRBV29-1, the J call TRBJ1-2, with a weak D call TRBD1 (6 bases). Germline CDR1 SQVTM, CDR2 ANQGSEA. The CDR3 runs to 13 residues. V was trimmed by 3 bases and J by 5 bases, leaving 13 bases between them. CDR3 DNA sequence: TGCAGCGTTGATCCTGGGGGCCATTATGGCTACACCTTC. Translating it yields CSVDPGGHYGYTF.

The chain combines TRBV15 with TRBJ1-5, with D unclear. CDR3 size: 15 residues. V was pared by 0 bases and J by 2 bases, with 8 bases between. Germline V gene sequence: CDR1 LNHNV, CDR2 YYDKDF (reference sequence). CDR3 coding DNA: TGTGCCACCAGCAGAGATGGAAGGGGCAATCAGCCCCAGCATTTT. Translated, it gives CATSRDGRGNQPQHF.

In its sample, this clonotype was seen once. The J gene is TRBJ1-6, the V gene TRBV10-2; possibly TRBD1 for D (5 bases). The V gene's germline CDR1 is WSHSY and CDR2 SAAADI. The CDR3 consists of 14 residues. The V end was cut by 7 bases, the J end by 9 bases, with 16 bases between. The CDR3 sequence: CASKITGEGSPLHF. The DNA of the CDR3 is TGCGCCAGCAAGATTACAGGTGAAGGTTCACCCCTCCACTTT.

Only a few counts were recorded for this clonotype. This chain connects TRBV15 to TRBJ1-3, with 7 nucleotides matching TRBD1. Germline trimming cut 3 bases from V and 8 bases from J; bases unmatched to any gene: 7. CDR3 length equals 14 residues. Germline V gene sequence: CDR1 LNHNV, CDR2 YYDKDF (reference sequence). The CDR3 region has the DNA TGTGCCACCAGCAGCGTGACAGGGTTGGACACCATATATTTT. It translates to CATSSVTGLDTIYF.

J is TRBJ1-5 and V is TRBV24-1, with unresolved D. Trimming removed 5 bases at V and 2 bases at J, with 9 bases between. The CDR3 consists of 14 residues. CDR1 and CDR2 (germline): KGHDR, SFDVKD. The CDR3 is CATSGSRGNQPQHF. The CDR3 region has the DNA TGTGCCACCAGTGGTAGTAGGGGCAATCAGCCCCAGCATTTT.

This clonotype has only a few counts. The chain employs TRBV3-1 and TRBJ2-7; weak D call: TRBD2 (7 bases). Germline lookup yields CDR1 LGHDT and CDR2 YNNKEL (reference sequence). This CDR3 spans 15 amino acids. V lost 5 bases to trimming and J lost 2 bases, with 16 bases between them. The CDR3 protein is CASSYVAGATYEQYF. CDR3 in DNA: TGTGCCAGCAGCTATGTTGCGGGGGCCACCTACGAGCAGTACTTC.